Each of the 6 T cell receptor beta chains below was sequenced from the same sample in a study of T cells in women clearing cervical HPV infection (dated 2018 in TCRdb). Library creation used the immunoSEQ multiplex PCR assay. As stored in TCRdb, this immuneACCESS dataset retains in-frame rearrangements with V and J assigned. A fraction of the clones does not appear; measured against another copy, unresolved V genes explain less than half of the discrepancy, and the remainder lacks a known reason. The sample's table covers more than 30,000 clones. The ten largest make up more than 6% of the sample. Sequencing was performed on blood buffy coat. The receptor source for this set is a woman between 18 and 75 years old with a cervical HPV16 infection that either progressed to CIN3+ or cleared (not recorded which).

About this clone: The CDR3 end is not reached by the read, which stops 3 residues before it; the germline J gene fills it in. The genes are TRBV19 and TRBJ2-7; 10 bases map to TRBD2. Germline V lookup: CDR1 LNHDA, CDR2 SQIVND (reference sequence). Trimming removed 6 bases from V and 3 bases from J; junction bases left unmatched: 11. This CDR3 is 16 amino acids long. CDR3 DNA (partial): TGTGCCAGTAGCTGGACAGGACTAGCGGAAGTCTACGAG. It codes for CASSWTGLAEVYE. The CDR3 as a whole reads CASSWTGLAEVYEQYF. Combining the CDR3 with reference TRBV19 and TRBJ2-7 gives the whole variable domain DGGITQSPKYLFRKEGQNVTLSCEQNLNHDAMYWYRQDPGQGLRLIYYSQIVNDFQKGDIAEGYSVSREKKESFPLTVTSAQKNPTAFYLCASSWTGLAEVYEQYFGPGTRLTVT.

In the case of this clone: The read terminates 3 residues before the CDR3 end, so the remaining end is supplied by the germline J gene. The chain carries TRBV20-1 and TRBJ2-1; 14 bases are a match to TRBD2. Per the germline V gene, CDR1 is DFQATT and CDR2 is SNEGSKA (reference sequence). This CDR3 has 17 residues. The V and J ends lost 0 bases and 6 bases, in that order; junction bases with no gene match: 7. The CDR3 bases that were read are TGCAGTGCTAGAGACATCGCGACTAGCGGGAGGGCCAATGAG. It encodes CSARDIATSGRANE. The full CDR3 protein reads CSARDIATSGRANEQFF.

As for this clone: The CDR3 end lies 3 residues beyond the end of the read and is filled in from the germline J gene. The chain carries TRBV18 and TRBJ1-2, with D possibly matching TRBD1 (6 bases). CDR3 length equals 13 residues. Germline loops: CDR1 KGHSH, CDR2 LQKENI. The CDR3 DNA, read in part, is TGTGCCAGCTGCAAACGGGGGGCAGATACC. Protein sequence: CASCKRGADT. The entire CDR3 reads CASCKRGADTYTF.

For this clone: The CDR3 extends 3 residues past the end of the read, so its final part is completed from the germline J gene. The chain joins TRBV29-1 to TRBJ1-2, with a possible D match to TRBD1 (5 bases). Germline CDR1 reads SQVTM; CDR2 reads ANQGSEA. The CDR3 contains 13 residues. The chain's CDR3 is CSVEGIRENDYTF. The CDR3 DNA, read in part, is TGCAGCGTTGAAGGCATCAGGGAGAACGAC.

On this clone itself: The sequenced fragment ends 3 residues before the CDR3 boundary, so the rest is inferred from the germline J gene. This chain joins TRBV5-5 and TRBJ1-1, with TRBD1 matching 11 bases. Germline V gives CDR1 SGHKS, CDR2 YYEKEE (reference sequence). J gave up 1 base and V 3 bases, and 2 bases lay outside the gene matches. This CDR3 is 15 amino acids long. CDR3 DNA, as far as it was read: TGTGCCAGCAGCTGGGACAGGGGGGAGAACACTGAA. As protein: CASSWDRGENTE. The whole CDR3 sequence is CASSWDRGENTEAFF.

Remarks on this clone: The read gets to within 3 residues of the CDR3 end, and the germline J gene fills in the rest. This sequence joins TRBV29-1 and TRBJ1-1; D perhaps matches TRBD1 (5 bases). The germline CDR1 and CDR2 sequences are SQVTM and ANQGSEA. V lost 3 bases to trimming and J lost 6 bases, with 20 bases between them. There are 15 residues in the CDR3. The CDR3 DNA, read in part, is TGCAGCGTTGACCACTTATTTGGGGGGGGTGCTGAA. The encoded protein is CSVDHLFGGGAE. The CDR3, in full, reads CSVDHLFGGGAEAFF.